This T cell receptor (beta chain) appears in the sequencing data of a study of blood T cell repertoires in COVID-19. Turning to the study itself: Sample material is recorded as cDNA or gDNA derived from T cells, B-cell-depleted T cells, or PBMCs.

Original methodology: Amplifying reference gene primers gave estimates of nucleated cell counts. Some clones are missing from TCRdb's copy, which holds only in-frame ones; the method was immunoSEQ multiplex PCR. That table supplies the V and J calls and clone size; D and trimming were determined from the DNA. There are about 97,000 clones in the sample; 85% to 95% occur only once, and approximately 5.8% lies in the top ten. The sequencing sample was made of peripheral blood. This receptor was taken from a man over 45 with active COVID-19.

The CDR3 sequence: CASSSAELAKNIQYF. The CDR3, as DNA: TGTGCCAGCAGTTCAGCGGAGCTAGCCAAAAACATTCAGTACTTC. The genes are TRBV28 and TRBJ2-4; the D gene is possibly TRBD2 (5 bases). Germline V gene data show CDR1 as MDHEN and CDR2 as SYDVKM. CDR3 length equals 15 residues. The germline V and J ends were trimmed by 4 bases and 0 bases, with 10 bases remaining between them.